This T cell receptor beta chain was identified in a study of T cell repertoires and HLA-DP antigens. Amplification used primers for 54 TRBV and 13 TRBJ segments. Sequencing used immunoSEQ multiplex PCR; TCRdb keeps in-frame clones, though not all of them. The data contain 90,000 to 130,000 clones, 92% of them singletons. A note on this clone: Its antigen is still unknown.

Whole-study findings and limits: Total CD4+ responders were stimulated by HeLa antigen-presenting cells. Against one allele, clones undetected before culture averaged approximately 35%; against the other, 50.6%.

Untouched CD4+ T cells were bead-isolated from PBMC at about 97.7% purity. Sample: CD4+ T cells from PBMCs. This receptor was identified in a woman aged 18 to 35 in good health and CMV-seronegative.

CDR3 loop: CASSVVGTGTGGYGELFF. As DNA, the CDR3 is TGTGCCAGCAGCGTAGTAGGGACCGGGACAGGGGGATACGGGGAGCTGTTTTTT. The rearrangement links TRBV9 to TRBJ2-2; 11 nucleotides align to TRBD1. With V trimmed by 0 bases and J by 7 bases, 11 bases remained unmatched. CDR3 length equals 18 residues. The germline CDR1 and CDR2 sequences are SGDLS and YYNGEE.